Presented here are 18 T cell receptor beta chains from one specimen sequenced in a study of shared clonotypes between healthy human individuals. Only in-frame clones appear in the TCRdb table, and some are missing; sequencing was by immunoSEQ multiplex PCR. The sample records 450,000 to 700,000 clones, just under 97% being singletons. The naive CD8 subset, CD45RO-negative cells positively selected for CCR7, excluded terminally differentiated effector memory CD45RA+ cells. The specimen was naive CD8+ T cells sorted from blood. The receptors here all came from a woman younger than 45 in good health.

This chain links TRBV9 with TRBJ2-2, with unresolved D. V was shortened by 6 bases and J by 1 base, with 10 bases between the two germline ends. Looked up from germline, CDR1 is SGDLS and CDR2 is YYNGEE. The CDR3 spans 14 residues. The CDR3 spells CASMRGGNTGELFF. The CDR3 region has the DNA TGTGCCAGCATGCGAGGCGGGAACACCGGGGAGCTGTTTTTT.

CDR3 DNA sequence: TGTGCCAGTAGGGCCGACTGGGGCCCAAATGGAAACACCATATATTTT. Translating gives CASRADWGPNGNTIYF. This chain links TRBV19 with TRBJ1-3, with D possibly being TRBD1 (5 bases). Germline values: CDR1 LNHDA, CDR2 SQIVND (reference sequence). The CDR3 consists of 16 residues. V lost 6 bases and J lost 3, with 18 bases in between.

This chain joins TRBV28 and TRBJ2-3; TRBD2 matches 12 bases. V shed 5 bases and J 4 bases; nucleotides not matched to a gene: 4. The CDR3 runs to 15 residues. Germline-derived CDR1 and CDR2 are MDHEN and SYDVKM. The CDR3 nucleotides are TGTGCCAGCAGTATGGGACTAGCGGGCCCAGATACGCAGTATTTT. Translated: CASSMGLAGPDTQYF.

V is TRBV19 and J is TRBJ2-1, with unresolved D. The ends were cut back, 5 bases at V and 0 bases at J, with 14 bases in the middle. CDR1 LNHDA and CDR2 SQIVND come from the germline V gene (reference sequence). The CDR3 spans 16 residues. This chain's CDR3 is CASSATLQRSYNEQFF. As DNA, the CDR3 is TGTGCCAGTAGTGCAACCCTACAGCGCTCCTACAATGAGCAGTTCTTC. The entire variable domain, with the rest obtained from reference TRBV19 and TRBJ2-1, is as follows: DGGITQSPKYLFRKEGQNVTLSCEQNLNHDAMYWYRQDPGQGLRLIYYSQIVNDFQKGDIAEGYSVSREKKESFPLTVTSAQKNPTAFYLCASSATLQRSYNEQFFGPGTRLTVL.

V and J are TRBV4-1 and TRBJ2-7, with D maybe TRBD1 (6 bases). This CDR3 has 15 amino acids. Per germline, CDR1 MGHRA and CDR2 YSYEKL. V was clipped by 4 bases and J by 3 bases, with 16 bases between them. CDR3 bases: TGCGCCAGCAGCCCGTATACCGGGACAATCTACGAGCAGTACTTC. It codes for CASSPYTGTIYEQYF.

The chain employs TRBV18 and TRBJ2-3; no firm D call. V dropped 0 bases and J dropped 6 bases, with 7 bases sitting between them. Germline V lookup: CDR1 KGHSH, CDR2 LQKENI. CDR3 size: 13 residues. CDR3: CASSPPGWDTQYF. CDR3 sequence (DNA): TGTGCCAGCTCACCACCGGGGTGGGATACGCAGTATTTT.

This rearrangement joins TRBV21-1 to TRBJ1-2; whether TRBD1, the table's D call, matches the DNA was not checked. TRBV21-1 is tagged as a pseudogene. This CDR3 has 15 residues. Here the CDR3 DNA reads TGTGCCAGCAGCAAAGGTTGGGCCGCCAACTATGGCTACACCTTC. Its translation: CASSKGWAANYGYTF.

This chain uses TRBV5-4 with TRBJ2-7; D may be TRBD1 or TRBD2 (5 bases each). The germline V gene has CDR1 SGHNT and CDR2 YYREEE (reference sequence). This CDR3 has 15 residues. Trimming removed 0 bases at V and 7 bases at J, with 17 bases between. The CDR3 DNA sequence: TGTGCCAGCAGCTTGGTCGGGACCACCCTAGGTGAGCAGTACTTC. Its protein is CASSLVGTTLGEQYF. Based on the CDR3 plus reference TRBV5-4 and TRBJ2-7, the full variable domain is ETGVTQSPTHLIKTRGQQVTLRCSSQSGHNTVSWYQQALGQGPQFIFQYYREEENGRGNFPPRFSGLQFPNYSSELNVNALELDDSALYLCASSLVGTTLGEQYFGPGTRLTVT.

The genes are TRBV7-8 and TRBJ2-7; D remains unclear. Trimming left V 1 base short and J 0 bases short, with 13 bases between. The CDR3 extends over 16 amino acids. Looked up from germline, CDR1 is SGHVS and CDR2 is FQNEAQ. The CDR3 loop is CASSLGVGRRSYEQYF. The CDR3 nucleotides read TGTGCCAGCAGCTTAGGAGTGGGCCGACGCTCCTACGAGCAGTACTTC.

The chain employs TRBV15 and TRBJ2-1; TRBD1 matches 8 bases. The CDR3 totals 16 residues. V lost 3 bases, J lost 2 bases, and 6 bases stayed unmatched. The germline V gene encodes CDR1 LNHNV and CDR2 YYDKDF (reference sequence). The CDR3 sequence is CATSSVRTGTYNEQFF. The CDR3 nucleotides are TGTGCCACCAGCAGTGTCAGGACAGGGACCTACAATGAGCAGTTCTTC.

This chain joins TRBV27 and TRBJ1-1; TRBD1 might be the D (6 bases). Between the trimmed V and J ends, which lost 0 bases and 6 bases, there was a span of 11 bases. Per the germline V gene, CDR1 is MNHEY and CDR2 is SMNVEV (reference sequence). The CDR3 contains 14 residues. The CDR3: CASSLSRGGPEAFF. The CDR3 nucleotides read TGTGCCAGCAGTTTATCGAGAGGGGGGCCTGAAGCTTTCTTT.

The CDR3: CASSVRDKETQYF. Here the CDR3 DNA reads TGTGCCAGCAGTGTTCGGGACAAAGAGACCCAGTACTTC. The chain combines TRBV25-1 with TRBJ2-5; D is possibly TRBD1 (6 bases). V lost 4 bases and J 3 bases, leaving 9 bases between the germline ends. Germline-derived CDR1 and CDR2 are MGHDK and SYGVNS. The CDR3 covers 13 residues.

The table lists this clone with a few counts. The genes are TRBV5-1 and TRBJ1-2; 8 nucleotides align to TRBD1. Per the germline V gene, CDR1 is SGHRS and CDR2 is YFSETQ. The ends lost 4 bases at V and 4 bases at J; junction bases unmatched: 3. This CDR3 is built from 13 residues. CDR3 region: CASSTDRAYGYTF. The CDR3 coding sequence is TGCGCCAGCAGCACGGACAGGGCCTATGGCTACACCTTC.

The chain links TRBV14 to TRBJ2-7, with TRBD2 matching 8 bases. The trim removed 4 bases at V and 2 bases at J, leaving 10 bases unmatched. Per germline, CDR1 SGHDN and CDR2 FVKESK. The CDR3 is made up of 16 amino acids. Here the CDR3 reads CASSPTAGLVTYEQYF. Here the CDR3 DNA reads TGTGCCAGCAGCCCCACGGCGGGACTAGTAACCTACGAGCAGTACTTC.

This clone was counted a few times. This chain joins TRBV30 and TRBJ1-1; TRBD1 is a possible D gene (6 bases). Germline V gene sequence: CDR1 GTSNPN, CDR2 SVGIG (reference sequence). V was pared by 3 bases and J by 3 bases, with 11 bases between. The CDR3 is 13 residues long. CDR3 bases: TGTGCCTGGAGCCCAGGGGTTGACACTGAAGCTTTCTTT. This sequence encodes CAWSPGVDTEAFF.

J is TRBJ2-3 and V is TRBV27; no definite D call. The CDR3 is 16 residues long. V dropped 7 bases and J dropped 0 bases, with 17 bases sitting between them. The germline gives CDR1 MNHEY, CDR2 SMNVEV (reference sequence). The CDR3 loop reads CASTPYWGSSTDTQYF. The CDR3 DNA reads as TGTGCCAGCACCCCTTATTGGGGTTCCAGCACAGATACGCAGTATTTT.

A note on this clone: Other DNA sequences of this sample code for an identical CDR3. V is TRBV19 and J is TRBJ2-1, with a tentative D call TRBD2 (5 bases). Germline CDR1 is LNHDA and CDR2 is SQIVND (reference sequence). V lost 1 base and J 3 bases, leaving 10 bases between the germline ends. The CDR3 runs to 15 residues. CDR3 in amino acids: CASSIAPGIYNEQFF. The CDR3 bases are TGTGCCAGTAGTATAGCACCGGGGATCTACAATGAGCAGTTCTTC. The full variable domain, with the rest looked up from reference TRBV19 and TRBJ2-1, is DGGITQSPKYLFRKEGQNVTLSCEQNLNHDAMYWYRQDPGQGLRLIYYSQIVNDFQKGDIAEGYSVSREKKESFPLTVTSAQKNPTAFYLCASSIAPGIYNEQFFGPGTRLTVL.

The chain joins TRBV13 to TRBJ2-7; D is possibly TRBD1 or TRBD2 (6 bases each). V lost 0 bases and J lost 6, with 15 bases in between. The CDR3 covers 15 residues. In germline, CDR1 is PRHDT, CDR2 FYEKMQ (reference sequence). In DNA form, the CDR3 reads TGTGCCAGCAGCTTAGGCCGGACAGTTAGCGGCGAGCAGTACTTC. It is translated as CASSLGRTVSGEQYF.